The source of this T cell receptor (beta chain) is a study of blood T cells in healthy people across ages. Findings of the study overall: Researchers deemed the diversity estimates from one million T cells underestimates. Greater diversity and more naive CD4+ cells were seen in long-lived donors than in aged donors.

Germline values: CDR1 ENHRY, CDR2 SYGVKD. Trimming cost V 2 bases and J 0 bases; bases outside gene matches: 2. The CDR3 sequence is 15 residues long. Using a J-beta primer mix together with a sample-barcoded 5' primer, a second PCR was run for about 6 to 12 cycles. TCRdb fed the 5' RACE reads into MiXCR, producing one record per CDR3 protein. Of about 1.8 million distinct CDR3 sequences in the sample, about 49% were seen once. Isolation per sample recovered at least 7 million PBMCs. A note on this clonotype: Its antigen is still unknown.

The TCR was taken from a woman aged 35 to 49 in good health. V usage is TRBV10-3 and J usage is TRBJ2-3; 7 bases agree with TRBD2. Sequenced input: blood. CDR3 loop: CAISEIGGSTDTQYF. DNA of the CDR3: TGTGCCATCAGTGAGATCGGGGGGAGCACAGATACGCAGTATTTT.